What follows are 6 T cell receptor beta chains derived from one specimen sequenced in a study of shared clonotypes between healthy human individuals. The repertoire was sequenced with immunoSEQ multiplex PCR; TCRdb's copy has only in-frame clones and lacks some. The table shows about 230,000 clones, with about 65% occurring only once. Source material: memory CD4+ T cells sorted from blood. Subset described: CD45RA-negative fraction. These receptors were collected from a man aged 25 to 40 in good health.

The chain is built from TRBV2 and TRBJ2-3, with 9 bases identical to TRBD2. The CDR3 contains 16 residues. Losses at the gene ends were 1 base for V and 5 bases for J; bases not matched to a gene: 7. In germline, CDR1 is SNHLY, CDR2 FYNNEI. CDR3 loop: CASSEETSGSGDTQYF. The CDR3 bases are TGTGCCAGCAGTGAAGAGACTAGCGGTTCCGGAGATACGCAGTATTTT.

This clone was recorded a few times. The chain combines TRBV6-1 with TRBJ2-3, with a weak D call TRBD1 (6 bases). The V and J ends lost 4 bases and 0 bases respectively, with 8 bases between them. The CDR3 totals 14 residues. From germline, CDR1 is MNHNS and CDR2 SASEGT. CDR3 bases: TGTGCCAGCAGTGCGGGGACAAGCACAGATACGCAGTATTTT. Protein: CASSAGTSTDTQYF.

This clone showed up just a few times. The chain recombines TRBV7-2 with TRBJ2-7; TRBD2 might be the D (6 bases). The ends were cut back, 4 bases at V and 0 bases at J, with 16 bases in the middle. This CDR3 has 16 amino acids. Germline V gives CDR1 SGHTA, CDR2 FQGNSA. The CDR3 region is CASSSQSGTASYEQYF. Here the CDR3 DNA reads TGTGCCAGCAGCTCCCAGTCTGGGACTGCCTCCTACGAGCAGTACTTC.

In this sample, this clone turned up a few times. The CDR3 DNA follows: TGTGCTAGTGGTTTGGACCTTCTCGATGAGCAGTTCTTC. Translation: CASGLDLLDEQFF. The V call is TRBV12-5, the J call TRBJ2-1; D remains ambiguous. CDR3 length equals 13 residues. Germline lookup yields CDR1 LGHNT and CDR2 FRNRAP. The ends were cut back, 1 base at V and 8 bases at J, with 9 bases in the middle.

This clone was counted only a few times. One junction end does not reproduce the germline sequence, and a read error may be involved. This chain joins TRBV6-1 and TRBJ1-1; D ambiguous. Germline-derived CDR1 and CDR2 are MNHNS and SASEGT. The CDR3 runs 16 residues. The CDR3 spells CASREDHRGMNTEAFF. DNA of the CDR3: TGTGCCAGCAGAGAAGATCACCGGGGTATGAACACTGAAGCTTTCTTT.

This clone was counted a few times. The V gene is TRBV5-5, the J gene TRBJ2-7, with D unclear. The CDR3 is 12 residues long. Germline V CDR1 and CDR2: SGHKS, YYEKEE (reference sequence). The V and J ends lost 4 bases and 2 bases respectively, with 7 bases between them. CDR3: CASSPNTYEQYF. In DNA form, the CDR3 reads TGTGCCAGCAGCCCCAACACCTACGAGCAGTACTTC.